This note documents a single TCR beta chain sequence. Its specificity is unknown. Per the germline V gene, CDR1 is SGDLS and CDR2 is YYNGEE. CDR3 length: 15 residues. V was cut by 0 bases and J by 2 bases, with 9 bases left in between. The data belong to a study of hypomethylating agent response in myelodysplastic syndrome. Findings of the study overall: Healthy controls were not age-matched to MDS patients, possibly affecting comparisons. After hypomethylating agent treatment, diversity and clonality showed no significant change, overall or by response. Responders gained more novel clonotypes; non-responders had more contracted clonotypes after treatment.

In the authors' methods: Previously reported viral-epitope specificity per VDJdb covered around 1.6% of 150,000 to 200,000 unique clonotypes. Profiled with immunoSEQ multiplex PCR; TCRdb holds only in-frame clones, not every one. The D gene and trimming were derived from the DNA, and the V and J assignments and clone size from that table. The table has several thousand clones, about nine tenths seen once; the top ten hold under 15%. The sequencing used bone marrow, collected before or after starting hypomethylating agent treatment for myelodysplastic syndrome (not recorded which). The origin of this receptor is a human donor with myelodysplastic syndrome. V usage is TRBV9 and J usage is TRBJ1-3; D is undetermined. The CDR3 nucleotides are TGTGCCAGCAGCGTAGATCTCCCCCCTGGAAACACCATATATTTT. As protein: CASSVDLPPGNTIYF.